This T cell receptor beta chain came from a study of blood T cell repertoires in COVID-19. Authors' analysis steps: Reference gene primer amplification yielded estimated nucleated cell counts. Sequencing used immunoSEQ multiplex PCR; TCRdb keeps in-frame clones, though not all of them. V, J and clone size derive from that table, while D and trimming were established from the DNA sequence. The table shows around 100,000 clones, with around 90% occurring only once. Material: peripheral blood. This clonotype was sampled from a human donor with active COVID-19. The donor label of this sample is uncertain.

CDR3 in DNA: TGTGCCAGCAGTGAGAGGGGGCCCGAAACCCCGGACACAGATACGCAGTATTTT. Translation gives CASSERGPETPDTDTQYF. V is TRBV6-1 and J is TRBJ2-3, with TRBD1 identical over 7 bases. Germline V CDR1 and CDR2: MNHNS, SASEGT. V dropped 3 bases and J dropped 2; count of bases not matched to a gene: 14. The CDR3 is made up of 18 amino acids.